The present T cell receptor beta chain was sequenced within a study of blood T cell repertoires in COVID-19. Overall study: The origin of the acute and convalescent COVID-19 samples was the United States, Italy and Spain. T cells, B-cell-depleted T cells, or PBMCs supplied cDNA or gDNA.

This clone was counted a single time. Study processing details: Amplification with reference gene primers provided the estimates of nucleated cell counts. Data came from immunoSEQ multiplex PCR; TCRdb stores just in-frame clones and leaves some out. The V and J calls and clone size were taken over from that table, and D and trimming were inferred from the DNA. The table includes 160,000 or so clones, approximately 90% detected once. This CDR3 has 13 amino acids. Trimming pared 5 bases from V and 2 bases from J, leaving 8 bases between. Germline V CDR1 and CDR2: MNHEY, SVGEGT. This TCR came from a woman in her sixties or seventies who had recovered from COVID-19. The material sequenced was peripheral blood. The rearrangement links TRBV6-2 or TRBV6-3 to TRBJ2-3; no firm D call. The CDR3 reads CASSPGYTDTQYF. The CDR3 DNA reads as TGTGCCAGCAGTCCCGGGTACACAGATACGCAGTATTTT.